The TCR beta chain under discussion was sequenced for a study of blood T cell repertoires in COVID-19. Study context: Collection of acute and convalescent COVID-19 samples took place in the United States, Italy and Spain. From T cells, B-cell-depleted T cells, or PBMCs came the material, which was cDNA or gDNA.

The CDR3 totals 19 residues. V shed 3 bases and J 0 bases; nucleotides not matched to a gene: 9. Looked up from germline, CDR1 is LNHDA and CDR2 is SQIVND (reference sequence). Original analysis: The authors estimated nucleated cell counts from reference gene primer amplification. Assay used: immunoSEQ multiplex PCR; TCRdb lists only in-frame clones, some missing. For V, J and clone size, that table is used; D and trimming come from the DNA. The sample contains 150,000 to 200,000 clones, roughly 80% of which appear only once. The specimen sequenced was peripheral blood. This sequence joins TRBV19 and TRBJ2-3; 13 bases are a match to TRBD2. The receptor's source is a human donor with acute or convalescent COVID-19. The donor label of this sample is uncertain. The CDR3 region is CASSMLTGTSGTSTDTQYF. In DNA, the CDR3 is TGTGCCAGTAGTATGCTCACCGGGACTAGCGGGACTAGCACAGATACGCAGTATTTT.